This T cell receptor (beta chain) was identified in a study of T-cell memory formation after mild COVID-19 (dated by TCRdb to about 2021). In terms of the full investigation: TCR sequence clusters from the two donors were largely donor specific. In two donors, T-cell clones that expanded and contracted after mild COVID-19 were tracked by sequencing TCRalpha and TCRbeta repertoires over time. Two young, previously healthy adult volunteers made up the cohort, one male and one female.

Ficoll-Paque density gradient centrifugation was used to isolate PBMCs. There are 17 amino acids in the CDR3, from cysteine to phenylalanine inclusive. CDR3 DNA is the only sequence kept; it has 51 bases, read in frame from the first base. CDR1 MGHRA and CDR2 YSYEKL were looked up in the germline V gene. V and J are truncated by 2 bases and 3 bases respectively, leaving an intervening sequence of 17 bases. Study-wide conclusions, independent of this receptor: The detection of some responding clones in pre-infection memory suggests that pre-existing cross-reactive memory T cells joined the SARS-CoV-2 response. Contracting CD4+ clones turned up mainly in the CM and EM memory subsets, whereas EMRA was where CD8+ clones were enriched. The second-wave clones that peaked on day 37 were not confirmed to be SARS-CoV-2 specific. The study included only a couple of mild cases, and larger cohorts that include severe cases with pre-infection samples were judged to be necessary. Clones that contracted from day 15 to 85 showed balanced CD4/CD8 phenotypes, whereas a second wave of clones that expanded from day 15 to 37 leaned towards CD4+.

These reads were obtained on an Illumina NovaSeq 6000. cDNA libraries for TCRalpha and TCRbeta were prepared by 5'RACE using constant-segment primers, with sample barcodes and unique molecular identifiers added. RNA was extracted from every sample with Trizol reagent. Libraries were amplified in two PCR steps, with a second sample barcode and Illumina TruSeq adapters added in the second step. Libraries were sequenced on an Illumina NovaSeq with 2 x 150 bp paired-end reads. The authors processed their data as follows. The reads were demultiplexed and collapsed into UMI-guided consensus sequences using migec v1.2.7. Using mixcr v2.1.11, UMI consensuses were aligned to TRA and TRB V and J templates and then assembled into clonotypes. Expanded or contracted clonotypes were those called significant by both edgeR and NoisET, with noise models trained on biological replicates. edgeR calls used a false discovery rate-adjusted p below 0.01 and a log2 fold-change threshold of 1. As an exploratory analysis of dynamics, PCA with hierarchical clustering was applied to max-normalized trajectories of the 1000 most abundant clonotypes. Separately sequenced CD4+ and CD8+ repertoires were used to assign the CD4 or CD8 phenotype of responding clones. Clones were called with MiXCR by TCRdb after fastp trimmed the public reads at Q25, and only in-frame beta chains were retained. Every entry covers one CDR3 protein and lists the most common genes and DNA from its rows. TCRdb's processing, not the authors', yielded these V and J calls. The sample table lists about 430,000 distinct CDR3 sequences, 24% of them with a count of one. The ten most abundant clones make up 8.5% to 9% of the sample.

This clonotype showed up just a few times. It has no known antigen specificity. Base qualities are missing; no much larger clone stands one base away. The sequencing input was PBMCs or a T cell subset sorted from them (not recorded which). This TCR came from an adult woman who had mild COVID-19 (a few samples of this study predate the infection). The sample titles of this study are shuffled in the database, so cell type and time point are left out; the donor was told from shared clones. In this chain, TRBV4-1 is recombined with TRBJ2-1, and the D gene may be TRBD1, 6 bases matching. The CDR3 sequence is CASSQSRRQGSYNEQFF. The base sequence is TGCGCCAGCAGCCAATCGCGGCGGCAGGGGAGCTACAATGAGCAGTTCTTC.